Sequencing of this TCR beta chain was carried out in a study of blood T cell repertoires in COVID-19. Whole-study context: Nucleic acid was either cDNA or gDNA, and it came from T cells, B-cell-depleted T cells, or PBMCs.

The CDR3 is 18 amino acids. Per germline, CDR1 SGHRS and CDR2 YFSETQ. After removal of 4 bases from V and 2 bases from J, the junction contained 16 bases not matched to a gene. TCRdb keeps only in-frame clones here, not all; method: immunoSEQ multiplex PCR. The sample yields a few hundred thousand clones, 80% to 85% seen once. The V call is TRBV5-1, the J call TRBJ2-3; TRBD2 matches at 7 bases. The clonotype comes from a woman aged 60 to 75 who had recovered from COVID-19. Sequenced material: peripheral blood. CDR3 sequence: CASSPQRGGLTDTDTQYF. CDR3 bases: TGCGCCAGCAGCCCTCAGCGGGGAGGGCTCACCGACACAGATACGCAGTATTTT.